The 8 T cell receptor beta chains in this list originate from one sample, sequenced in a study of shared clonotypes between healthy human individuals. Some clones are missing from TCRdb's copy, which holds only in-frame ones; the method was immunoSEQ multiplex PCR. The sample has more than 2,000,000 clones, around 90% seen once. The source material was naive CD4+ T cells sorted from blood. The subset was: CD45RA+ positively selected. These receptors originate from a man between 18 and 35 years old in good health.

The chain combines TRBV19 with TRBJ1-5; tentative D call: TRBD1 (5 bases). V was trimmed by 0 bases and J by 5 bases, leaving 14 bases between them. This CDR3 has 16 residues. Germline V gene lookup returns CDR1 LNHDA and CDR2 SQIVND (reference sequence). Here the CDR3 DNA reads TGTGCCAGTAGTATAGAGGGCGGGATAGGGGATCAGCCCCAGCATTTT. This translates into CASSIEGGIGDQPQHF.

The chain recombines TRBV30 with TRBJ1-5; maybe TRBD1 (5 bases). The V and J ends lost 2 bases and 3 bases respectively, with 11 bases between them. The germline V gene has CDR1 GTSNPN and CDR2 SVGIG (reference sequence). The CDR3 length is 14 residues. The CDR3 DNA reads TGTGCCTGGAGTCCAGACAGTTACAATCAGCCCCAGCATTTT. The encoded protein is CAWSPDSYNQPQHF.

In this sample, this clone turned up once. The V and J genes are TRBV4-3 and TRBJ1-3; 10 bases are a match to TRBD1. Losses at the gene ends were 4 bases for V and 0 bases for J; bases not matched to a gene: 0. The CDR3 contains 15 residues. CDR1 and CDR2 from the germline V gene are LGHNA and YSLEER. DNA for the CDR3: TGCGCCAGCAGCCGGACAGGGGGCTCTGGAAACACCATATATTTT. This codes for CASSRTGGSGNTIYF.

The chain recombines TRBV7-9 with TRBJ2-7; 8 bases fit TRBD1. The CDR3 has 13 residues. Trimming took 9 bases from V and 2 from J; bases not matched to a gene: 6. CDR1 and CDR2 (germline): SEHNR, FQNEAQ (reference sequence). The CDR3 bases are TGTGCCAGTGGGACAGGCCAACCCTACGAGCAGTACTTC. Protein sequence: CASGTGQPYEQYF.

This clone was seen only once. The chain carries TRBV11-2 and TRBJ2-7, with D perhaps TRBD2 (6 bases). Germline CDR1 reads SGHAT; CDR2 reads FQNNGV. V was clipped by 3 bases and J by 3 bases, with 18 bases between them. The CDR3 has 16 amino acids. CDR3 in amino acids: CASSFSIADLSYEQYF. CDR3 nucleotide sequence: TGTGCCAGCAGCTTTTCAATAGCGGATTTGAGCTACGAGCAGTACTTC.

As to this clone: Additional DNA sequences in this sample encode the identical CDR3. The chain combines TRBV4-1 with TRBJ2-4; D might be TRBD1 (5 bases). With 0 bases removed from V and 6 bases from J, the gap between germline ends came to 9 bases. The CDR3 contains 14 residues. Germline-derived CDR1 and CDR2 are MGHRA and YSYEKL. The CDR3 region has the DNA TGCGCCAGCAGCCAAGATCCCCAGGGAAACATTCAGTACTTC. It specifies CASSQDPQGNIQYF.

The chain is built from TRBV7-9 and TRBJ1-1, with a tentative D call TRBD1 (6 bases). Germline V gives CDR1 SEHNR, CDR2 FQNEAQ (reference sequence). The CDR3 sequence is 15 residues long. Trimming left V 4 bases short and J 0 bases short, with 12 bases between. The CDR3 loop is CASSSLGGLNTEAFF. The CDR3, as DNA: TGTGCCAGCAGCTCCCTCGGGGGCTTGAACACTGAAGCTTTCTTT.

The CDR3 reads CASSLTGDGNSPLHF. CDR3 bases: TGTGCCAGCAGTTTAACAGGGGATGGTAATTCACCCCTCCACTTT. The V and J genes are TRBV7-2 and TRBJ1-6, with TRBD1 matching 7 bases. V was clipped by 6 bases and J by 6 bases; unmatched bases: 8. The CDR3 runs to 15 residues. CDR1 and CDR2 from the germline V gene are SGHTA and FQGNSA.